This T cell receptor beta chain derives from a study of blood T cells in healthy people across ages (dated by TCRdb to 2014 to 2015). Notes on the research overall: In model experiments, roughly one uniquely barcoded TCR beta cDNA molecule per two T cells was captured by template switching. Donors of different ages were randomly distributed across sequencing lanes to avoid experimental bias. Two additional independent replicas of 1 million unique cDNA reads from the same blood draw were analyzed for two donors (one aged 18 to 29 and one aged 80 or older). Age-related changes in TCR beta repertoire diversity were measured in the study by deep sequencing normalized with unique cDNA molecular identifiers. The donors were divided into four age groups: young (average roughly 17 years), middle-aged (almost 40), aged (approximately 59) and long-lived (about 80). The research as a whole found: Observed TCR beta diversity correlated strongly with the percentage of naive T cells measured by flow cytometry. Total diversity estimates from one million sequenced T cells were considered lower bounds and underestimates. Compared with the aged group, the long-lived group had more naive CD4+ T cells, fewer expanded clones and increased TCR diversity, a pattern suggesting age selection. As age increased, observed TCR beta diversity per million T cells dropped in a roughly linear way, and a significant reduction was already evident by age 40. Because donor CMV infection status was unknown, age-related changes in expanded clonotypes were potentially confounded. Bulk unsorted PBMC profiling prevented conclusive comparison of naive and antigen-experienced compartments.

For this clonotype: The specificity of this receptor is unknown. An end of the junction does not agree with germline; a read error may underlie this.

Libraries came from 5' RACE. The sequencer was an Illumina HiSeq 2500. A second roughly 7 to 11 cycle PCR used a sample-barcoded 5' primer and a J-beta primer mix. A unique molecular identifier was introduced onto each TCR beta cDNA molecule by a template-switch 5' adaptor carrying 12 random nucleotides. At least 3 million CDR3-containing paired-end reads were obtained from each sample. All of the RNA was converted into first-strand cDNA using the Mint cDNA synthesis kit, with a TRBC-specific oligonucleotide serving as the primer. Following uracil-DNA glycosylase treatment, a first 18-cycle PCR with universal primers M1SS and BC2_uni_R was performed on all cDNA. Regarding the original processing steps: For normalization, 1 million high-quality reads were randomly selected from each sample, with every read carrying a distinct molecular identifier. Reads with shared molecular identifiers were discarded instead of being binned into consensus sequences. CDR3 identification, clonotype clustering and error correction used MiTCR with a Q25 quality threshold and the strictest error-elimination algorithm. A nonparametric unseen species model with Euler transformation was used to estimate lower-bound total TCR beta diversity. In TCRdb, the public reads were trimmed at Q25 with fastp and aligned with MiXCR, with productive beta chains retained. When rows share a CDR3 protein, they turn into one entry using the most common DNA and genes. It is TCRdb's table, rather than the study itself, that gives the V and J calls and clone size. Within this sample are about 770,000 distinct CDR3 sequences, with more than 40% of them counted one time only. Nearly 20% of the sample is taken by the ten largest.

Systemically healthy Caucasian individuals from Russia, 35 to 50 in total and aged roughly 6 to 100 years, were included as donors. Around 9.9 milliliters of peripheral blood were collected from each donor into EDTA-treated Vacutainer tubes. Ficoll-Paque density-gradient centrifugation was used to isolate PBMCs, with at least 6 million per sample. Total RNA, at least 6 micrograms per sample, was extracted from PBMCs with Trizol reagent. For every donor, an aliquot of PBMCs went through flow cytometry to measure the percentages of naive CD45RAhigh/CD27high T cells. CDR1 and CDR2, per the germline V gene, are SGHVS and FQNEAQ. Counted from cysteine to phenylalanine, this CDR3 has 14 amino acids. The sequence is cut down to CDR3 DNA, 42 bases in frame from base 1.

The specimen sequenced was blood. The chain links TRBV7-8 with TRBJ2-7; 10 central nucleotides agree with TRBD1. The receptor was isolated from a man between 60 and 75 years old in good health. The nucleotide sequence reads as follows: TGTGTCAGCAGCTTCCGACAGGGGGCTGGGGAGCAGTACTTC. Its amino acids are CVSSFRQGAGEQYF.